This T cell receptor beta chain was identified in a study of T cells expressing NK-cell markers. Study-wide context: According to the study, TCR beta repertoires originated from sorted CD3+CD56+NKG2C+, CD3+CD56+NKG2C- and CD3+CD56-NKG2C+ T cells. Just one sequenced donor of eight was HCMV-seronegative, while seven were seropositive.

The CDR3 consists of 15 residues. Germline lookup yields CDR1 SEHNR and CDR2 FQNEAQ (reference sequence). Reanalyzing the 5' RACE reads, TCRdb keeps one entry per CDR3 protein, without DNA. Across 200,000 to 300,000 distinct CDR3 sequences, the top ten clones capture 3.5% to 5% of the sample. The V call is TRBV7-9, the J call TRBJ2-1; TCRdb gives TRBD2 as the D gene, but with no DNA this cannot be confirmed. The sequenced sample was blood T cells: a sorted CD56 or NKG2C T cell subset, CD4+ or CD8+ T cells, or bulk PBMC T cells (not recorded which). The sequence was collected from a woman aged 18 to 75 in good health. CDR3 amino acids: CASTHGLAGKNEQFF.